The 30 T cell receptor beta chains presented below share a single source sample, sequenced in a study of T cell changes during pregnancy in multiple sclerosis (dated by TCRdb to between 2019 and 2020). Receptor amplification or capture employed the immunoSEQ multiplex PCR assay. What TCRdb holds here is the immuneACCESS table cut down to in-frame rearrangements. Part of the clones is not present; checked against another copy, under half of the missing clones reflect an unresolved V gene, and the others are unexplained. The sample table records about 61,000 clones; 90% of these occur just once. The leading ten clones occupy approximately 3% of the sample. The material sequenced was peripheral blood, taken in the first trimester of pregnancy. Receptor source: a female donor in good health, enrolled as a control in a pregnancy study.

The chain carries TRBV30 and TRBJ1-3; TRBD1 matches at 8 bases. The CDR3 is 14 amino acids. CDR1 and CDR2 (germline): GTSNPN, SVGIG (reference sequence). Losses at the gene ends were 0 bases for V and 4 bases for J; bases not matched to a gene: 2. The chain's CDR3 is CAWSVAGGGNTIYF. CDR3 nucleotide sequence: TGTGCCTGGAGTGTAGCAGGGGGCGGAAACACCATATATTTT.

This chain links TRBV19 with TRBJ1-5, with D maybe TRBD1 (5 bases). Germline values: CDR1 LNHDA, CDR2 SQIVND (reference sequence). The CDR3 is made up of 14 amino acids. The ends were cut back, 3 bases at V and 5 bases at J, with 11 bases in the middle. CDR3 loop: CASSMGGRDQPQHF. The CDR3 DNA reads TGTGCCAGTAGTATGGGGGGGAGGGATCAGCCCCAGCATTTT.

The chain recombines TRBV7-2 with TRBJ2-1; D uncertain. V was clipped by 4 bases and J by 15 bases, with 13 bases between them. In germline, CDR1 is SGHTA, CDR2 FQGNSA. The CDR3 sequence is 11 residues long. CDR3 loop: CASSSSRSSFF. The CDR3 region has the DNA TGTGCCAGCAGCTCCTCTCGGTCTTCGTTCTTC.

The chain employs TRBV5-6 and TRBJ2-7, with 9 positions matching TRBD1. The CDR3 consists of 15 residues. Germline values: CDR1 SGHDT, CDR2 YYEEEE. Germline trimming cut 4 bases from V and 6 bases from J; bases unmatched to any gene: 11. CDR3 coding DNA: TGTGCCAGCAGCCTCCCCGGGACAGGGACTGGCGAGCAGTACTTC. Protein: CASSLPGTGTGEQYF.

The rearrangement joins TRBV11-3 to TRBJ2-6; 8 bases line up with TRBD1. Germline V gene lookup returns CDR1 SGHNT and CDR2 YENEEA. The CDR3 sequence is 15 residues long. Losses at the gene ends were 4 bases for V and 1 base for J; bases not matched to a gene: 0. In DNA form, the CDR3 reads TGTGCCAGCAGCTACAGGGGGTCTGGGGCCAACGTCCTGACTTTC. This gives the protein CASSYRGSGANVLTF.

This clone appeared a few times. The chain combines TRBV29-1 with TRBJ1-1; D not resolved. Trimming took 7 bases from V and 3 from J, leaving 6 bases between them. Per germline, CDR1 SQVTM and CDR2 ANQGSEA. This CDR3 contains 10 residues. CDR3 protein: CSAGDTEAFF. As DNA, the CDR3 is TGCAGCGCCGGGGACACTGAAGCTTTCTTT.

The rearrangement links TRBV23-1 to TRBJ2-1; D is possibly TRBD2 (5 bases). TRBV23-1 is placed among ORFs of uncertain function. Trimming shortened V by 4 bases and J by 0 bases, and 16 bases separated the two germline ends. The CDR3 totals 17 residues. DNA for the CDR3: TGCGCCAGCAGTCCGCCCCCGGCGGGCCGCTCCTACAATGAGCAGTTCTTC. Residues: CASSPPPAGRSYNEQFF.

CDR3 loop: CASSVGGLVGYTF. The CDR3 nucleotides are TGTGCCAGCAGTGTGGGGGGACTGGTTGGCTACACCTTC. The V gene is TRBV25-1, the J gene TRBJ1-2; D possibly corresponds to TRBD1 (5 bases). The CDR3 length is 13 residues. Germline V gives CDR1 MGHDK, CDR2 SYGVNS. Trimming left V 4 bases short and J 7 bases short, with 13 bases between.

The rearrangement uses TRBV6-1 and TRBJ1-6; D remains unclear. Germline CDR1 reads MNHNS; CDR2 reads SASEGT. This CDR3 comprises 14 residues. The V gene lost 2 bases and the J gene lost 4 bases, with 6 bases spanning the gap. Here the CDR3 reads CASSEQSYNSPLHF. The CDR3 nucleotides are TGTGCCAGCAGTGAACAGTCTTATAATTCACCCCTCCACTTT.

The V call is TRBV7-6, the J call TRBJ2-7, with D unclear. The V end lost 0 bases, the J end lost 4 bases, and 7 bases lay between the germline ends. This CDR3 has 13 amino acids. CDR1 SGHVS and CDR2 FNYEAQ come from the germline V gene. In DNA form, the CDR3 reads TGTGCCAGCAGCTTAGCCAGTAATTACGAGCAGTACTTC. This encodes CASSLASNYEQYF.

The CDR3 here is CASSALAGNNEQFF. The CDR3 coding sequence is TGTGCCAGCAGTGCACTAGCGGGAAACAATGAGCAGTTCTTC. The chain recombines TRBV6-4 with TRBJ2-1, with TRBD2 matching over 10 bases. V trimming: 4 bases; J trimming: 5 bases; junction bases outside the gene matches: 2. The CDR3 has 14 amino acids. The germline V gene has CDR1 MRHNA and CDR2 SNTAGT.

This chain connects TRBV2 to TRBJ2-3, with D possibly TRBD2 on 5 matching bases. This CDR3 is 15 amino acids long. The V gene's germline CDR1 is SNHLY and CDR2 FYNNEI. With 4 bases removed from V and 1 base from J, the gap between germline ends came to 12 bases. The CDR3, as DNA: TGTGCCAGCAGTGTGCTCGGAGGAGGCACAGATACGCAGTATTTT. This encodes CASSVLGGGTDTQYF.

The J gene is TRBJ1-1, the V gene TRBV21-1. TRBV21-1 is tagged as a pseudogene. The CDR3 length is 13 residues. CDR3: CASISRGNTEAFF. CDR3 DNA: TGTGCCAGCATCTCCCGGGGGAACACTGAAGCTTTCTTT.

The chain combines TRBV7-9 with TRBJ2-6, with D possibly being TRBD1 (6 bases). V lost 4 bases and J 1 base, leaving 8 bases between the germline ends. This CDR3 has 15 residues. Germline assignment: CDR1 SEHNR and CDR2 FQNEAQ (reference sequence). CDR3 DNA sequence: TGTGCCAGCAGCTCCGGACAGTCTGGGGCCAACGTCCTGACTTTC. Amino acids: CASSSGQSGANVLTF.

The chain recombines TRBV5-6 with TRBJ1-3, with D possibly TRBD1 on 6 matching bases. The CDR3 contains 17 residues. Germline-derived CDR1 and CDR2 are SGHDT and YYEEEE. The V end lost 2 bases, the J end lost 0 bases, and 15 bases lay between the germline ends. The CDR3 protein is CASSLPGHFLSGNTIYF. The DNA of the CDR3 is TGTGCCAGCAGCTTACCGGGACACTTTCTCTCTGGAAACACCATATATTTT.

The rearrangement joins TRBV6-1 to TRBJ1-6; maybe TRBD1 (5 bases). The CDR3 totals 13 residues. V lost 7 bases, J lost 3 bases, and 7 bases lay in between. Germline values: CDR1 MNHNS, CDR2 SASEGT. CDR3 in amino acids: CASKDNYNSPLHF. The CDR3 DNA is TGTGCCAGCAAGGACAACTATAATTCACCCCTCCACTTT.

The rearrangement uses TRBV6-1 and TRBJ2-1; 7 bases agree with TRBD1. Per germline, CDR1 MNHNS and CDR2 SASEGT. J lost 5 bases, V lost 8 bases, and 12 bases had no gene match. The length of the CDR3 is 15 residues. The CDR3: CASRRAYQGDNEQFF. The CDR3 bases are TGTGCCAGCCGACGAGCCTATCAGGGGGACAATGAGCAGTTCTTC.

The chain joins TRBV4-2 to TRBJ1-2, with D possibly matching TRBD1 (5 bases). This CDR3 is 14 amino acids long. Trimming left V 2 bases short and J 5 bases short, with 12 bases between. In germline, CDR1 is LGHNA, CDR2 YNFKEQ. CDR3 in DNA: TGTGCCAGCAGCCAAACCGACCCAGGGTATGGCTACACCTTC. This translates into CASSQTDPGYGYTF.

The chain carries TRBV7-8 and TRBJ1-5; the D gene is possibly TRBD1 (5 bases). V gave up 4 bases and J gave up 5 bases, with 15 bases separating them. The length of the CDR3 is 15 residues. The germline V gene has CDR1 SGHVS and CDR2 FQNEAQ. Written as DNA, the CDR3 is TGTGCCAGCAGCTCTTTTGGGGGGGACGATCAGCCCCAGCATTTT. It specifies CASSSFGGDDQPQHF.

The chain employs TRBV5-4 and TRBJ2-2, with 10 bases matching TRBD2. V shed 4 bases and J 8 bases; nucleotides not matched to a gene: 14. CDR1 and CDR2 from the germline V gene are SGHNT and YYREEE (reference sequence). The CDR3 loop spans 17 amino acids. DNA of the CDR3: TGTGCCAGCAGCGGGAAAAATAAGGGACTAGCGAGTGGGGAGCTGTTTTTT. Amino acid sequence: CASSGKNKGLASGELFF.

The chain carries TRBV7-6 and TRBJ2-1; TRBD2 aligns across 9 bases. CDR1 is SGHVS and CDR2 is FNYEAQ in the germline V gene. The CDR3 totals 15 residues. V shed 1 base and J 7 bases; nucleotides not matched to a gene: 5. The DNA of the CDR3 is TGTGCCAGCAGCTTAGGGAATAGCGGGGGAAATGAGCAGTTCTTC. It yields the protein CASSLGNSGGNEQFF.

This sequence joins TRBV28 and TRBJ1-5; 7 nucleotides align to TRBD1. Germline V gene sequence: CDR1 MDHEN, CDR2 SYDVKM. Trimming cost V 5 bases and J 0 bases; bases outside gene matches: 10. CDR3 size: 17 residues. As DNA, the CDR3 is TGTGCCAGCAGTACACTTCAGGGGGGCTATAGCAATCAGCCCCAGCATTTT. Residues: CASSTLQGGYSNQPQHF.

The gene calls are TRBV6-6 and TRBJ2-7; a weak D match, TRBD1 (6 bases). This CDR3 spans 14 amino acids. V was pared by 5 bases and J by 2 bases, with 13 bases between. CDR1 and CDR2 (germline): MNHNY, SVGAGI (reference sequence). The CDR3 DNA is TGTGCCAGCAGTGACACAGGGAAGGCCTACGAGCAGTACTTC. Translated: CASSDTGKAYEQYF.

The chain is built from TRBV29-1 and TRBJ2-2, with D possibly matching TRBD1 (5 bases). The CDR3 is made up of 16 amino acids. The V end lost 0 bases, the J end lost 0 bases, and 11 bases lay between the germline ends. Germline V CDR1 and CDR2: SQVTM, ANQGSEA. CDR3 residues: CSVEEGYRTNTGELFF. Written as DNA, the CDR3 is TGCAGCGTTGAAGAGGGTTACAGGACGAACACCGGGGAGCTGTTTTTT.

This chain joins TRBV27 and TRBJ2-7, with 7 bases lining up with TRBD2. This CDR3 has 15 amino acids. The V gene's germline CDR1 is MNHEY and CDR2 SMNVEV (reference sequence). V shed 3 bases, J shed 0 bases, and the junction held 5 bases outside the gene matches. This CDR3 is CASSFSGTISYEQYF. In DNA form, the CDR3 reads TGTGCCAGCAGTTTTTCCGGGACTATCTCCTACGAGCAGTACTTC.

The chain is built from TRBV5-4 and TRBJ1-3; D is uncertain. CDR3 size: 14 residues. The germline V and J ends were trimmed by 0 bases and 3 bases, with 7 bases remaining between them. Germline loops: CDR1 SGHNT, CDR2 YYREEE (reference sequence). In nucleotides, the CDR3 is TGTGCCAGCAGCTTGGACGGTGGTGGAAACACCATATATTTT. Protein product: CASSLDGGGNTIYF.

The gene calls are TRBV11-2 and TRBJ2-3; D is perhaps TRBD2 (5 bases). The germline CDR1 and CDR2 sequences are SGHAT and FQNNGV. This CDR3 spans 16 amino acids. V lost 1 base and J 4 bases, leaving 15 bases between the germline ends. The CDR3 spells CASSLAPGFRADTQYF. CDR3 DNA: TGTGCCAGCAGCTTAGCGCCGGGGTTTCGGGCAGATACGCAGTATTTT.

The J gene is TRBJ2-7, the V gene TRBV10-3, with TRBD1 matching over 11 bases. The CDR3 is 16 residues long. CDR1 and CDR2 (germline): ENHRY, SYGVKD. V lost 6 bases, J lost 5 bases, and 12 bases stayed unmatched. The CDR3 loop reads CAIRGDGPGQGDEQYF. CDR3 nucleotide sequence: TGTGCCATCAGGGGGGACGGACCGGGACAGGGGGACGAGCAGTACTTC.

The J gene is TRBJ1-1, the V gene TRBV4-3; 7 positions agree with TRBD1. With V trimmed by 3 bases and J by 2 bases, 6 bases remained unmatched. This CDR3 is 15 amino acids long. The germline CDR1 and CDR2 sequences are LGHNA and YSLEER. The CDR3 sequence is CASSHFDRANTEAFF. CDR3 DNA: TGCGCCAGCAGCCATTTCGACAGGGCTAACACTGAAGCTTTCTTT.

V and J are TRBV4-3 and TRBJ2-7; the match to TRBD1 covers 8 bases. Germline V gives CDR1 LGHNA, CDR2 YSLEER. This CDR3 spans 17 amino acids. With V trimmed by 0 bases and J by 0 bases, 7 bases remained unmatched. The CDR3 DNA is TGCGCCAGCAGCCAAGATGCAGGGACAGGCAGCTCCTACGAGCAGTACTTC. The encoded protein is CASSQDAGTGSSYEQYF.